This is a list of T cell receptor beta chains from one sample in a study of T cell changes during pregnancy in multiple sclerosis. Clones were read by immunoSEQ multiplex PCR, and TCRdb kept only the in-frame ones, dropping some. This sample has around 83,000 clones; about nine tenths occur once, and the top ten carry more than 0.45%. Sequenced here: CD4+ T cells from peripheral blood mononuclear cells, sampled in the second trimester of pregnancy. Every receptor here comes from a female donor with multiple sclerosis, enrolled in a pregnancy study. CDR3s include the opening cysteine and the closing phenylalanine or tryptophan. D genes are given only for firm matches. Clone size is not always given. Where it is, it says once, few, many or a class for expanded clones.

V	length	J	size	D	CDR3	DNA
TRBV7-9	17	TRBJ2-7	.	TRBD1	CASSQRRPGQRFYEQYF	TGTGCCAGCAGCCAGCGAAGGCCGGGACAGAGATTCTACGAGCAGTACTTC
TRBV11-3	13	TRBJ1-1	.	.	CASSAEQDTEAFF	TGTGCCAGCAGCGCGGAACAGGACACTGAAGCTTTCTTT
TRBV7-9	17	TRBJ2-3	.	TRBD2	CASSLDLAGGRTDTQYF	TGTGCCAGCAGCTTAGATCTAGCGGGGGGACGTACAGATACGCAGTATTTT
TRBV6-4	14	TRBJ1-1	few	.	CASSAGTSNTEAFF	TGTGCCAGCAGCGCCGGGACTTCGAACACTGAAGCTTTCTTT
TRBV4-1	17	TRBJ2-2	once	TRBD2	CASSRLAGGPGTGELFF	TGCGCCAGCAGCCGTCTAGCGGGAGGGCCGGGCACCGGGGAGCTGTTTTTT
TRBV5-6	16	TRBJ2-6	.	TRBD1	CASSRTGGAGANVLTF	TGTGCCAGCAGTCGCACAGGGGGCGCTGGGGCCAACGTCCTGACTTTC
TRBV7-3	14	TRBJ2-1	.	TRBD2	CASSLTSGSNEQFF	TGTGCCAGCAGCTTAACTAGCGGGAGCAATGAGCAGTTCTTC
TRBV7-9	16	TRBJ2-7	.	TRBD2	CASSLGTGGGDNEQYF	TGTGCCAGCAGCTTAGGGACGGGGGGAGGAGATAACGAGCAGTACTTC
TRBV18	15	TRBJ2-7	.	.	CASSPPRQGFYEQYF	TGTGCCAGCTCACCACCCCGCCAGGGGTTCTACGAGCAGTACTTC
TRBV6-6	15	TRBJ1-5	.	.	CASSYSAAENQPQHF	TGTGCCAGCAGTTACTCGGCGGCGGAGAATCAGCCCCAGCATTTT
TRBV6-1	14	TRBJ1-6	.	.	CASREGTTYSPLHF	TGTGCCAGCAGGGAAGGGACAACTTATTCACCCCTCCACTTT
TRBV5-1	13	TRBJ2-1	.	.	CASSTGQLNEQFF	TGCGCCAGCAGCACCGGACAGCTTAATGAGCAGTTCTTC
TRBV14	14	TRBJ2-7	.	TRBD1	CASSPDRGSYEQYF	TGTGCCAGCAGCCCAGACAGGGGCTCATACGAGCAGTACTTC
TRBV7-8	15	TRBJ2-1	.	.	CASSGRQGGFGEQFF	TGTGCCAGCAGCGGAAGACAGGGAGGTTTCGGTGAGCAGTTCTTC
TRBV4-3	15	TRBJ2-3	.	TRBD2	CASSQEGGGTDTQYF	TGCGCCAGCAGCCAAGAGGGGGGGGGCACAGATACGCAGTATTTT
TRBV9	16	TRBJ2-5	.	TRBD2	CASSAGLAGGQETQYF	TGTGCCAGCAGCGCGGGACTAGCGGGGGGGCAGGAGACCCAGTACTTC
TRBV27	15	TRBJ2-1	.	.	CASSLIDGVSNEQFF	TGTGCCAGCAGTTTAATAGACGGAGTTAGCAATGAGCAGTTCTTC
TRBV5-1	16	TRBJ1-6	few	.	CASSLEGASYNSPLHF	TGCGCCAGCAGCTTGGAAGGGGCTTCCTATAATTCACCCCTCCACTTT
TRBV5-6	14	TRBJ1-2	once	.	CASRPAGVDYGYTF	TGTGCCAGCAGGCCCGCAGGGGTGGACTATGGCTACACCTTC
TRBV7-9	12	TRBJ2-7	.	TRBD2	CASSLWEGEQYF	TGTGCCAGCAGCTTATGGGAGGGCGAGCAGTACTTC
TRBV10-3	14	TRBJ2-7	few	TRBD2	CASATGLARHEQYF	TGTGCCAGCGCTACGGGACTAGCGCGTCACGAGCAGTACTTC
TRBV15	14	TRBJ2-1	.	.	CATSRERQYNEQFF	TGTGCCACCAGCAGAGAGAGGCAGTACAATGAGCAGTTCTTC
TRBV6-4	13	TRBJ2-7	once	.	CASSDSTRSEQYF	TGTGCCAGCAGTGACTCGACGCGGAGTGAGCAGTACTTC
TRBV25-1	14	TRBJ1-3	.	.	CASSVAGSGNTIYF	TGTGCCAGCAGTGTCGCGGGCTCTGGAAACACCATATATTTT
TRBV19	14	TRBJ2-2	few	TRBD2	CASRTSGNTGELFF	TGTGCCAGTAGAACTAGCGGAAACACCGGGGAGCTGTTTTTT
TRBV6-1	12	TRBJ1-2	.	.	CASSEGQYGYTF	TGTGCCAGCAGTGAAGGACAGTATGGCTACACCTTC
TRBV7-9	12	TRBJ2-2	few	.	CASSPFAGELFF	TGTGCCAGCAGCCCCTTCGCCGGGGAGCTGTTTTTT
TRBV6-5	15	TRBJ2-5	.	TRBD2	CASSYGGGAGETQYF	TGTGCCAGCAGTTATGGCGGGGGGGCAGGAGAGACCCAGTACTTC
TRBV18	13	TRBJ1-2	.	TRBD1	CASSPLDRDGYTF	TGTGCCAGCTCACCATTAGACAGGGATGGCTACACCTTC
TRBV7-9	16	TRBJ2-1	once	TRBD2	CASSLVSSGINNEQFF	TGTGCCAGCAGCTTAGTCTCTAGCGGGATTAACAATGAGCAGTTCTTC
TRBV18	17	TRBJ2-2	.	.	CASSPPEAVTNTGELFF	TGTGCCAGCTCACCCCCGGAGGCAGTTACGAACACCGGGGAGCTGTTTTTT
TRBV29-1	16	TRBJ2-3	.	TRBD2	CSVLGTAGAGTDTQYF	TGCAGCGTCCTCGGAACAGCGGGAGCGGGGACAGATACGCAGTATTTT
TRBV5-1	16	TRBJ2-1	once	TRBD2	CASSPAVREAYNEQFF	TGCGCCAGCAGCCCCGCTGTGCGGGAGGCCTACAATGAGCAGTTCTTC
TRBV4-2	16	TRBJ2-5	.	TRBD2	CASSQTSGRPQETQYF	TGTGCCAGCAGCCAAACTAGCGGGAGACCCCAAGAGACCCAGTACTTC
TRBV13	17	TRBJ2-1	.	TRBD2	CAIPGGSGGLSYNEQFF	TGTGCCATCCCCGGGGGTAGCGGGGGCCTATCTTACAATGAGCAGTTCTTC
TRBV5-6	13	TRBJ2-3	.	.	CASSWASSDTQYF	TGTGCCAGCAGCTGGGCTAGCTCAGATACGCAGTATTTT
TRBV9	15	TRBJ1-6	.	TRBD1	CASSGGTGGTSPLHF	TGTGCCAGCAGCGGGGGGACAGGGGGCACTTCACCCCTCCACTTT
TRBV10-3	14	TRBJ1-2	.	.	CAISDGTGSGGYTF	TGTGCCATCAGTGACGGAACAGGCTCGGGTGGCTACACCTTC
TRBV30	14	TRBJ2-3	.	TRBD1	CAWVDRGRTDTQYF	TGTGCCTGGGTAGACAGGGGGCGAACAGATACGCAGTATTTT
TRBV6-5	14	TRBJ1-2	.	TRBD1	CASSYQRQGDGYTF	TGTGCCAGCAGTTATCAACGACAGGGCGATGGCTACACCTTC
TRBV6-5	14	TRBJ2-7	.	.	CASSPGLTTYEQYF	TGTGCCAGCAGCCCGGGACTCACAACCTACGAGCAGTACTTC
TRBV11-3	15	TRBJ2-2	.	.	CASSPGTLNTGELFF	TGTGCCAGCAGCCCAGGGACTTTGAACACCGGGGAGCTGTTTTTT
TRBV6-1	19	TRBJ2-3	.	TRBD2	CASSVQRALAGASTDTQYF	TGTGCCAGCAGTGTCCAACGCGCCTTAGCGGGGGCTAGCACAGATACGCAGTATTTT
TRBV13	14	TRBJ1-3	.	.	CASSLQGKGNTIYF	TGTGCCAGCAGCTTACAGGGAAAGGGAAACACCATATATTTT
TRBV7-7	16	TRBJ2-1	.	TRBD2	CASSPTSLAGDNEQFF	TGTGCCAGCAGCCCCACGAGTCTAGCGGGGGACAATGAGCAGTTCTTC
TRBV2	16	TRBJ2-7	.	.	CASSKVLTGDNYEQYF	TGTGCCAGCAGTAAGGTTTTGACTGGAGATAACTACGAGCAGTACTTC
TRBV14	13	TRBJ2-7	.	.	CASSHNLNYEQYF	TGTGCCAGCAGCCATAACTTAAACTACGAGCAGTACTTC
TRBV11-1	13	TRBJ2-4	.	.	CASSSSLSSIQYF	TGTGCCAGCAGCTCCAGTTTGTCCTCCATTCAGTACTTC
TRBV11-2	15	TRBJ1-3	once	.	CASSLLNLSGNTIYF	TGTGCCAGCAGCCTATTGAACCTCTCTGGAAACACCATATATTTT
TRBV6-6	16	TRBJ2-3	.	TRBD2	CASSRLRGGWTDTQYF	TGTGCCAGCAGCCGCCTCCGGGGAGGGTGGACAGATACGCAGTATTTT